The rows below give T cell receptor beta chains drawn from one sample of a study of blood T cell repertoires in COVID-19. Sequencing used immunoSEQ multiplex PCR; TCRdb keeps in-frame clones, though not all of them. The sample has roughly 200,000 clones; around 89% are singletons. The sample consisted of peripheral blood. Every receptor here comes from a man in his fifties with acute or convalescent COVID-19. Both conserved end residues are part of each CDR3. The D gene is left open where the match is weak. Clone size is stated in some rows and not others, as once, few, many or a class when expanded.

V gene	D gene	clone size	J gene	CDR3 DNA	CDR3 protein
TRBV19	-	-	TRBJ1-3	TGTGCCAGCTTCACGGGAGCGGCTGGAAACACCATATATTTT	CASFTGAAGNTIYF
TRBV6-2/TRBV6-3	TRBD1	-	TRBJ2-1	TGTGCCAGCAGCCCCAGGGACAGGGTATCCTACAATGAGCAGTTCTTC	CASSPRDRVSYNEQFF
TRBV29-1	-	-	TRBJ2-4	TGCAGCGTACTGGGGGCGGATGGAAACATTCAGTACTTC	CSVLGADGNIQYF
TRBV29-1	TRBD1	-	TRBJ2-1	TGCAGCGTTGAAGATGGACAGGGAAGCTTCTACAATGAGCAGTTCTTC	CSVEDGQGSFYNEQFF
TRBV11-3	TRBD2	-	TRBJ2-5	TGTGCCAGCAGCCCCGGACTAGCGGGAGCGAGGGAGACCCAGTACTTC	CASSPGLAGARETQYF
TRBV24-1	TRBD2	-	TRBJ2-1	TGTGCCACCAGGGTGACTAGCGGGTTCGACTCCTACAATGAGCAGTTCTTC	CATRVTSGFDSYNEQFF
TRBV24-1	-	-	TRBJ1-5	TGTGCCACCAGTGCCCCGGGTAGCAATCAGCCCCAGCATTTT	CATSAPGSNQPQHF
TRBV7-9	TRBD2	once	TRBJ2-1	TGTGCCAGCAGCCCATGGACTAGCGGGAGCGATGAGCAGTTCTTC	CASSPWTSGSDEQFF
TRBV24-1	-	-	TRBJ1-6	TGTGCCACCAGTGCGGAGGGATCAGGGTCACCCCTCCACTTT	CATSAEGSGSPLHF
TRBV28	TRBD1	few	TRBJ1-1	TGTGCCAGCAACGGCGGGACAGCGATGAACACTGAAGCTTTCTTT	CASNGGTAMNTEAFF
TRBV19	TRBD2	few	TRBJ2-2	TGTGCCAGTAGTATGGTATTAGCGGGGGGGCACACCGGGGAGCTGTTTTTT	CASSMVLAGGHTGELFF
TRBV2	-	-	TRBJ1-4	TGTGCCAGCAGTGCTCAGGGATCAACTAATGAAAAACTGTTTTTT	CASSAQGSTNEKLFF
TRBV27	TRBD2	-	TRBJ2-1	TGTGCCAGCAGAAAGGCTTGGCAGGGACTACTCCACAATGAGCAGTTCTTC	CASRKAWQGLLHNEQFF
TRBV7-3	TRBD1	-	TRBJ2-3	TGTGCCAGCAGCTTAGGTCAGGGGGCTGTAGATACGCAGTATTTT	CASSLGQGAVDTQYF